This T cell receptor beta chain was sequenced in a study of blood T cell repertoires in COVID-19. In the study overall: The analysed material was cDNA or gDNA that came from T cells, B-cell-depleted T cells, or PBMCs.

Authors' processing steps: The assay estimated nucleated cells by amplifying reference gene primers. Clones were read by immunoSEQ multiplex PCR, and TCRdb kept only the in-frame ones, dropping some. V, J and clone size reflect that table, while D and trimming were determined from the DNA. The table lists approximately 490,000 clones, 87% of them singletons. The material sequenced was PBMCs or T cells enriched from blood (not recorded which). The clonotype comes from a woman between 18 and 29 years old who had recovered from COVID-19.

The CDR3 region has the DNA TGTGCCAGCAGCGGCGGGGGGGACACTGAAGCTTTCTTT. Translated: CASSGGGDTEAFF. This chain joins TRBV6-5 and TRBJ1-1, with D possibly matching TRBD1 (5 bases). The CDR3 runs 13 residues. In germline, CDR1 is MNHEY, CDR2 SVGAGI. The ends were cut back, 6 bases at V and 3 bases at J, with 11 bases in the middle.